This TCR beta chain was captured in a study of shared clonotypes between healthy human individuals. Study-level information: CD4 naive and CD4 memory each took three plates per donor, while CD8 naive took two and CD8 memory one.

This table comes from immunoSEQ multiplex PCR, and its TCRdb copy is limited to in-frame clones, with some not included. Altogether roughly 2.1 million clones are present, just over 90% being singletons, with the ten largest covering roughly 1.7%. The CDR3 extends over 15 amino acids. V shed 7 bases, J shed 6 bases, and the junction held 9 bases outside the gene matches. Germline V lookup: CDR1 SGHDT, CDR2 YYEEEE. CD8 cells classed as naive were CD45RO-negative and positively selected for CCR7, excluding terminally differentiated effector memory CD45RA+ cells. The chain recombines TRBV5-6 with TRBJ2-1, with 11 bases that match TRBD2. Sequencing input: naive CD8+ T cells from PBMCs. The sequence was collected from a man between 18 and 29 years old in good health. Some clones in this sample may be carry-over from other donors' samples. CDR3 coding DNA: TGTGCCAGCTGGGGCCGACTAGCGGGACCCAATGAGCAGTTCTTC. Its protein product is CASWGRLAGPNEQFF.